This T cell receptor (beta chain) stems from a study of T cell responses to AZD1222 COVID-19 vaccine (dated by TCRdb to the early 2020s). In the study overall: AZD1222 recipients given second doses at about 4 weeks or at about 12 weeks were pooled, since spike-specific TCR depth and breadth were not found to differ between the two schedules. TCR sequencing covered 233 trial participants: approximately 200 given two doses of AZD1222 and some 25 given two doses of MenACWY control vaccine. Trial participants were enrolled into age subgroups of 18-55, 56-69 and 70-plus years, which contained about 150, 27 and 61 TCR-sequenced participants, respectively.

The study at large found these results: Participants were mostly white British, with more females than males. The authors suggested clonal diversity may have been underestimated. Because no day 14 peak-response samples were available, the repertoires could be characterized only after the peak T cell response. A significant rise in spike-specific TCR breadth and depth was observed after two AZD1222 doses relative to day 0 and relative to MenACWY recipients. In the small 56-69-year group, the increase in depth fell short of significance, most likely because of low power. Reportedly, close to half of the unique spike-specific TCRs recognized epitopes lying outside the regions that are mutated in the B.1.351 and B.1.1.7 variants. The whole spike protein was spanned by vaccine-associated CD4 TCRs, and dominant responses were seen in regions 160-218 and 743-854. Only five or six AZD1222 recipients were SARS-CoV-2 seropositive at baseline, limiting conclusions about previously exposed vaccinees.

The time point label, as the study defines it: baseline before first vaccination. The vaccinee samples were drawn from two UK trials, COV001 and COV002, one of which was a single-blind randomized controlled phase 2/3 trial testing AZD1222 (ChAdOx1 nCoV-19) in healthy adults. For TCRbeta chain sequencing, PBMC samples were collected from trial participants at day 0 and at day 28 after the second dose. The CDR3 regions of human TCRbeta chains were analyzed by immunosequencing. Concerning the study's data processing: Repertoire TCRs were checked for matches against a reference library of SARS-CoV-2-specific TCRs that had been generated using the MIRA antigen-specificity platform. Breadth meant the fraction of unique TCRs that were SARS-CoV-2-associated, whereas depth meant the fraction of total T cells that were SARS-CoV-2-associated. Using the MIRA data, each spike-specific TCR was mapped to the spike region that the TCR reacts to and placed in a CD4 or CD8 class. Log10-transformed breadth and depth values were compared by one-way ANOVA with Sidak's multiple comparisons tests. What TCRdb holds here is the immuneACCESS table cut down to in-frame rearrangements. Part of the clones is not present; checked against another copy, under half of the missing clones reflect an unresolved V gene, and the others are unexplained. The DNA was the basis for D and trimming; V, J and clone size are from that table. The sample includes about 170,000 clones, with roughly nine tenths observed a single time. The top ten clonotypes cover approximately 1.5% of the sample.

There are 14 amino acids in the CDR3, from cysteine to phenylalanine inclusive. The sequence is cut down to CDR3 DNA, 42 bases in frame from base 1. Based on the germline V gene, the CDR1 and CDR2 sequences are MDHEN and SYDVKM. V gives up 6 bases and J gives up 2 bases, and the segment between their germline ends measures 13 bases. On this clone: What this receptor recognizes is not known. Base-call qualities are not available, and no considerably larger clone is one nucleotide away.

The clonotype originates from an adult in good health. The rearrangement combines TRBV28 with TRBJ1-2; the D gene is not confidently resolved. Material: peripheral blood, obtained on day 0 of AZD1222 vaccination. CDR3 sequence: CASSNTVGNYGYTF. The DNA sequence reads TGTGCCAGCAGCAATACAGTGGGAAACTATGGCTACACCTTC.